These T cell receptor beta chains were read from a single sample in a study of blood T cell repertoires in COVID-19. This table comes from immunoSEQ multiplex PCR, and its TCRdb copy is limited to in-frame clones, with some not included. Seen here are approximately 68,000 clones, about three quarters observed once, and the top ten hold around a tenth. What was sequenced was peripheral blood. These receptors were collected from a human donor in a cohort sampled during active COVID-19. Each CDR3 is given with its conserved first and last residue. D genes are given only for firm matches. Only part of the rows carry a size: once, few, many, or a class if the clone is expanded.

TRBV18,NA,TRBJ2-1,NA,TGTGCCAGCTCAACTCCTTACAATGAGCAGTTCTTC,CASSTPYNEQFF
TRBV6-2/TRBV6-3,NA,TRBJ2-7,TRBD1,TGTGCCAGCAGCTCACGGGACAGGGTCTACGAGCAGTACTTC,CASSSRDRVYEQYF
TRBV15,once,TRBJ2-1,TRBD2,TGTGCCACCAGCAGAGGGGAGGGGAGTCTCAATGAGCAGTTCTTC,CATSRGEGSLNEQFF
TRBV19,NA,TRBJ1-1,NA,TGTGCCAGTAGTCGAGATTTGAACACTGAAGCTTTCTTT,CASSRDLNTEAFF
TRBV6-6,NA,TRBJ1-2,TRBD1,TGTGCCAGCAGGTCCGAGGGACAGGGGGATGGCTACACCTTC,CASRSEGQGDGYTF
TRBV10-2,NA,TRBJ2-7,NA,TGCGCCAGCCAAGCTCTAACAGGACTAACCTACGAGCAGTACTTC,CASQALTGLTYEQYF
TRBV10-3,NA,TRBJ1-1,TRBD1,TGTGCCATGGGACGTCCAGGGGGCACTGAAGCTTTCTTT,CAMGRPGGTEAFF
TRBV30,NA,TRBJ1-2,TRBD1,TGTGCCTGGCACAGGGGAAACTATGGCTACACCTTC,CAWHRGNYGYTF
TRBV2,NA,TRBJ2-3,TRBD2,TGTGCCAGCAGTGACGCAAGCGGGAGAACAGATACGCAGTATTTT,CASSDASGRTDTQYF
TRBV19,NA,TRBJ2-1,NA,TGTGCCAGTAGCCCTTTTGGAGGGCCGTTGAATGAGCAGTTCTTC,CASSPFGGPLNEQFF
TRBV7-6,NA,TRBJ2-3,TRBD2,TGTGCCAGCAGCTTAGCGGCCCCGGGAGGAATAGTGGGAAGCACAGATACGCAGTATTTT,CASSLAAPGGIVGSTDTQYF
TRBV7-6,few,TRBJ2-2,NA,TGTGCCAGCAGCCTTAGCGGAAGTTGGGAGCTGTTTTTT,CASSLSGSWELFF
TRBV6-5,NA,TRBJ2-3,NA,TGTGCCAGCCAGCCCGGGGGTACGCAGTATTTT,CASQPGGTQYF
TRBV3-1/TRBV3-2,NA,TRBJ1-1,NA,TGTGCCAGCAGCCCGTTTCTGAGCCCGGGGAACACTGAAGCTTTCTTT,CASSPFLSPGNTEAFF
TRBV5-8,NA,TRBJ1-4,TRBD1,TGTGCCAGCAGCTATGGGACAGGGATACCTAATGAAAAACTGTTTTTT,CASSYGTGIPNEKLFF
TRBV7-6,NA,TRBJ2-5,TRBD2,TGTGCCAGCAGCCAAAGCGGGGGAGAGACCCAGTACTTC,CASSQSGGETQYF
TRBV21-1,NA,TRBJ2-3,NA,NA,CASSPLEVGAGTDTQYF
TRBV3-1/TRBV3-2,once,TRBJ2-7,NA,TGTGCCAGCAGCCAAGTACGGGGTCACGAGCAGTACTTC,CASSQVRGHEQYF
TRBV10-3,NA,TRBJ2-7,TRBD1,TGTGCCATCAGTGAGTCTCTAGGCGGACAGGACAGCTCCTACGAGCAGTACTTC,CAISESLGGQDSSYEQYF
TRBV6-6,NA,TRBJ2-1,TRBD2,TGTGCCAGCAGTCCCCTGACTAGCGGGAGGGAGGGATCCTACAATGAGCAGTTCTTC,CASSPLTSGREGSYNEQFF
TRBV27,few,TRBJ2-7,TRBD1,TGTGCCAGCAGGACCGGGACAGGGGTGGGGGAGCAGTACTTC,CASRTGTGVGEQYF
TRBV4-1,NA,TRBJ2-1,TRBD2,TGCGCCAGCAGCCAAGAACTAGCGGGAGCCTCAAATGAGCAGTTCTTC,CASSQELAGASNEQFF
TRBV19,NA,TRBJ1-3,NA,TGTGCCACCACAGAATCTGGAAACACCATATATTTT,CATTESGNTIYF
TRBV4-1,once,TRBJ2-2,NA,TGCGCCAGCAGCCAAGTGAGCAGAGGCGCCGGGGAGCTGTTTTTT,CASSQVSRGAGELFF
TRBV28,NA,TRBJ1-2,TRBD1,TGTGCCAGCAGTCGAACAGGGGTAGGCTACACCTTC,CASSRTGVGYTF
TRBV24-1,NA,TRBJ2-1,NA,TGTGCCACTTCCTTAGGGAGCGAGACAGGGCAGTTCTTC,CATSLGSETGQFF
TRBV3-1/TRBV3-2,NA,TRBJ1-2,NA,TGTGCCAGCAGCCAAGAAGGGGGTTTGAATGGCTACACCTTC,CASSQEGGLNGYTF